This T cell receptor (beta chain) was captured in a study of technical replicates of blood from a few donors. The germline V gene encodes CDR1 SGHNT and CDR2 YYREEE (reference sequence). J lost 4 bases, V lost 0 bases, and 0 bases had no gene match. The CDR3 totals 13 residues. Profiling relied on immunoSEQ multiplex PCR, and the TCRdb table lists in-frame clones only, not all of them. The top ten hold approximately 0.17% of the sample, which has over 65,000 clones, roughly 98% seen once. J is TRBJ1-2 and V is TRBV5-4; 7 bases line up with TRBD1. The sequenced material came from T cells isolated from PBMCs. The receptor was isolated from a human donor in good health. DNA of the CDR3: TGTGCCAGCAGCTTGGGGGACAGCTATGGCTACACCTTC. It translates to CASSLGDSYGYTF.